The 27 T cell receptor beta chains below all came from one sample that was sequenced in a study of shared clonotypes between healthy human individuals. Only in-frame clones appear in the TCRdb table, and some are missing; sequencing was by immunoSEQ multiplex PCR. The sample records about 1,500,000 clones, 96% being singletons. Sequencing input: naive CD4+ T cells sorted from blood. Subset of the sample: CD45RA+ positively selected. The receptors were sampled from a young man in good health.

The V and J genes are TRBV5-4 and TRBJ1-2; maybe TRBD1 (5 bases). From germline, CDR1 is SGHNT and CDR2 YYREEE (reference sequence). This CDR3 has 14 amino acids. Trimming removed 0 bases from V and 5 bases from J, with 11 bases in between. Here the CDR3 DNA reads TGTGCCAGCAGCTTGGACAGGTTTGGGTATGGCTACACCTTC. Its translation: CASSLDRFGYGYTF.

In the case of this clone: Different DNA sequences within this sample yield the same CDR3. The genes are TRBV10-3 and TRBJ2-7; D not certain. The CDR3 totals 11 residues. Trimming took 4 bases from V and 4 from J, leaving 5 bases between them. Germline CDR1 is ENHRY and CDR2 is SYGVKD. CDR3 region: CAISGLYEQYF. In DNA, the CDR3 is TGTGCCATCAGTGGTTTGTACGAGCAGTACTTC.

The chain couples TRBV5-4 to TRBJ2-3, with no clear D. CDR3 size: 14 residues. CDR1 and CDR2 from the germline V gene are SGHNT and YYREEE (reference sequence). Trimming cost V 1 base and J 5 bases, with 11 bases left between them. DNA of the CDR3: TGTGCCAGCAGCTTGTCTGGCCCGGTAGATACGCAGTATTTT. Protein: CASSLSGPVDTQYF.

The chain combines TRBV9 with TRBJ2-6; 9 bases match TRBD1. The CDR3 is made up of 15 amino acids. Germline V gene lookup returns CDR1 SGDLS and CDR2 YYNGEE. Germline trimming cut 5 bases from V and 2 bases from J; bases unmatched to any gene: 2. The CDR3 loop is CASSTGGPGANVLTF. In nucleotides, the CDR3 is TGTGCCAGCAGTACAGGGGGCCCTGGGGCCAACGTCCTGACTTTC.

The chain couples TRBV5-1 to TRBJ1-2; tentatively, D is TRBD1 (5 bases). Trimming removed 3 bases from V and 4 bases from J, with 16 bases in between. CDR3 length equals 15 residues. Germline V gives CDR1 SGHRS, CDR2 YFSETQ. The CDR3 loop reads CASSWRGPGSYGYTF. The CDR3 nucleotides are TGCGCCAGCAGCTGGAGGGGACCGGGGAGCTATGGCTACACCTTC.

For this clone: In this CDR3 the conserved last residue, phenylalanine or tryptophan, is missing, so a read error is likely. The DNA is left out, because the CDR3 cannot be placed on it with certainty; the CDR3 is given as TCRdb lists it. The rearrangement uses TRBV7-9 and TRBJ2-7; the table's D gene call, TRBD2, was not cross checked with the DNA. From its first to its last residue, the CDR3 has 9 amino acids. Germline CDR1 and CDR2: SEHNR and FQNEAQ (reference sequence). The CDR3 region is CARGSGLHP.

Turning to this clone: The identical CDR3 is also encoded by other nucleotide sequences in the sample. V and J are TRBV7-8 and TRBJ2-2; 10 bases map to TRBD2. CDR1 and CDR2 (germline): SGHVS, FQNEAQ. This CDR3 has 16 residues. Unmatched junction bases numbered 4, after V lost 5 bases and J lost 1 base. CDR3 sequence (DNA): TGTGCCAGCAGCCTAAGACTAGCGGGGAACACCGGGGAGCTGTTTTTT. It specifies CASSLRLAGNTGELFF.

Details on this clone: The sample has other DNA sequences that encode this CDR3 too. V is TRBV11-3 and J is TRBJ2-3; D is uncertain. Germline V lookup: CDR1 SGHNT, CDR2 YENEEA. V lost 1 base to trimming and J lost 2 bases, with 4 bases between them. There are 13 residues in the CDR3. CDR3 DNA sequence: TGTGCCAGCAGCTTAGGGGACACAGATACGCAGTATTTT. Its protein product is CASSLGDTDTQYF.

The V and J genes are TRBV7-3 and TRBJ1-1, with D unclear. Trimming pared 3 bases from V and 4 bases from J, leaving 21 bases between. CDR1 and CDR2 (germline): SGHTA, FQGTGA. The CDR3 totals 17 residues. The CDR3 DNA reads TGTGCCAGCAGCTTTTATTGGGCATACAGTTTGCTCACTGAAGCTTTCTTT. Amino acid sequence: CASSFYWAYSLLTEAFF.

The V call is TRBV18, the J call TRBJ1-2; D gene ambiguous. CDR1 and CDR2 (germline): KGHSH, LQKENI. This CDR3 spans 16 amino acids. V gave up 3 bases and J gave up 0 bases, with 14 bases separating them. CDR3 in amino acids: CASSPLETKTNYGYTF. CDR3 nucleotides: TGTGCCAGCTCACCCCTGGAAACAAAAACTAACTATGGCTACACCTTC.

The chain uses TRBV5-1 and TRBJ2-5, with TRBD1 matching 7 bases. The length of the CDR3 is 16 residues. Trimming took 4 bases from V and 1 from J; bases not matched to a gene: 10. The germline gives CDR1 SGHRS, CDR2 YFSETQ. The CDR3 region has the DNA TGCGCCAGCAGCAGCGAGGGACAGACGGTCCAAGAGACCCAGTACTTC. This sequence encodes CASSSEGQTVQETQYF. Combining the CDR3 with reference TRBV5-1 and TRBJ2-5 gives the whole variable domain KAGVTQTPRYLIKTRGQQVTLSCSPISGHRSVSWYQQTPGQGLQFLFEYFSETQRNKGNFPGRFSGRQFSNSRSEMNVSTLELGDSALYLCASSSEGQTVQETQYFGPGTRLLVL.

The chain combines TRBV2 with TRBJ2-3, with 8 bases matching TRBD2. V was pared by 4 bases and J by 4 bases, with 7 bases of the junction left unmatched. This CDR3 contains 15 residues. Germline V gives CDR1 SNHLY, CDR2 FYNNEI. The CDR3 spells CASSVSGIVSDTQYF. The CDR3 nucleotides read TGTGCCAGCAGTGTTAGCGGGATAGTGTCAGATACGCAGTATTTT.

The chain combines TRBV6-1 with TRBJ1-5, with 9 bases aligning to TRBD1. Per germline, CDR1 MNHNS and CDR2 SASEGT. Unmatched junction bases numbered 6, after V lost 5 bases and J lost 7 bases. This CDR3 spans 14 amino acids. CDR3 protein: CASSKQGAGQPQHF. The CDR3 DNA reads TGTGCCAGCAGTAAACAGGGGGCGGGGCAGCCCCAGCATTTT.

This chain uses TRBV5-1 with TRBJ2-7; D may match TRBD1 or TRBD2 (6 bases each). This CDR3 contains 16 residues. Germline V CDR1 and CDR2: SGHRS, YFSETQ. Trimming shortened V by 4 bases and J by 1 base, and 18 bases separated the two germline ends. The CDR3 DNA sequence: TGCGCCAGCAGCCCTCAGAATGGAGGGGGATCCTACGAGCAGTACTTC. Its protein product is CASSPQNGGGSYEQYF.

The V call is TRBV5-1, the J call TRBJ2-7, with a weak D call TRBD2 (7 bases). This CDR3 is 17 amino acids long. Germline V CDR1 and CDR2: SGHRS, YFSETQ. V lost 6 bases, J lost 2 bases, and 24 bases lay in between. CDR3 protein: CASTSVGGPYTPYEQYF. CDR3 DNA: TGCGCCAGCACCTCAGTGGGGGGGCCCTATACTCCCTACGAGCAGTACTTC.

This clone was observed once. The chain carries TRBV5-1 and TRBJ2-1; maybe TRBD1 (6 bases). Germline V gives CDR1 SGHRS, CDR2 YFSETQ. V shed 0 bases and J shed 6 bases, with 10 bases lying between them. The CDR3 extends over 14 amino acids. In DNA, the CDR3 is TGCGCCAGCAGCTTGGCCCAGGGGATCAATGAGCAGTTCTTC. Translation: CASSLAQGINEQFF.

The chain has TRBV4-1 and TRBJ2-3, with D possibly being TRBD2 (6 bases). This CDR3 region has 14 residues. V shed 8 bases and J shed 2 bases, with 14 bases lying between them. Germline assignment: CDR1 MGHRA and CDR2 YSYEKL. The CDR3 DNA sequence: TGCGCCAGCGAGGAGGGGACCAACACAGATACGCAGTATTTT. Protein: CASEEGTNTDTQYF.

With regard to this clone: The same CDR3 also results from other DNA sequences found in this sample. The chain links TRBV6-5 to TRBJ1-2; D unresolved. CDR3 length: 13 amino acids. Germline assignment: CDR1 MNHEY and CDR2 SVGAGI. The V gene lost 3 bases and the J gene lost 2 bases, with 7 bases spanning the gap. CDR3 DNA sequence: TGTGCCAGCAGTTATGGGGAAAACTATGGCTACACCTTC. Translation gives CASSYGENYGYTF.

The chain has TRBV12-2 and TRBJ1-3; TRBD1, the table's D call, lacks a check against the DNA. TRBV12-2 is shown as a pseudogene. This CDR3 region has 18 residues. CDR3 DNA sequence: TGTGCAAGTCGCTTAGTGACGGTACAGGCGCTCTCTGGAAACACCATATATTTT. Translating gives CASRLVTVQALSGNTIYF.

This chain joins TRBV2 and TRBJ1-4; 9 bases align to TRBD1. Germline values: CDR1 SNHLY, CDR2 FYNNEI. The CDR3 has 15 residues. The V gene end was trimmed by 5 bases and the J gene end by 7 bases; junction bases not matched to a gene: 8. In DNA, the CDR3 is TGTGCCAGCAGTCCGGGACAGGGAGTTCGTGAAAAACTGTTTTTT. Its protein is CASSPGQGVREKLFF.

The chain combines TRBV7-8 with TRBJ2-5; no reliable D call. TRBJ2-7 explains the end of the DNA better; the J call may be wrong. From germline, CDR1 is SGHVS and CDR2 FQNEAQ. The CDR3 length is 13 residues. CDR3 in amino acids: CASSLAVNYEQYF. For the CDR3, the DNA is TGTGCCAGCAGCTTAGCGGTCAACTACGAGCAGTACTTC.

The V call is TRBV10-3, the J call TRBJ1-2; 7 bases are a match to TRBD1. Germline V lookup: CDR1 ENHRY, CDR2 SYGVKD. V lost 9 bases, J lost 6 bases, and 10 bases stayed unmatched. This CDR3 region has 13 residues. As DNA, the CDR3 is TGTGCCATTTCGCGAAACAGGGGCGATGGCTACACCTTC. Its protein is CAISRNRGDGYTF.

This chain links TRBV5-1 with TRBJ2-3; a possible D gene is TRBD1 (6 bases). Trimming shortened V by 2 bases and J by 1 base, and 11 bases separated the two germline ends. The CDR3 is 15 residues long. Germline V CDR1 and CDR2: SGHRS, YFSETQ. The CDR3 region is CASSFQGIRTDTQYF. The CDR3 DNA follows: TGCGCCAGCAGCTTCCAGGGGATACGCACAGATACGCAGTATTTT.

The V call is TRBV5-4, the J call TRBJ2-7; D remains unclear. This CDR3 contains 14 residues. The V gene's germline CDR1 is SGHNT and CDR2 YYREEE (reference sequence). The V end was cut by 0 bases, the J end by 2 bases, with 9 bases between. The CDR3 region has the DNA TGTGCCAGCAGCTTGGATGACGGACCCTACGAGCAGTACTTC. Translation: CASSLDDGPYEQYF. Variable domain in full (rest from reference TRBV5-4 and TRBJ2-7): ETGVTQSPTHLIKTRGQQVTLRCSSQSGHNTVSWYQQALGQGPQFIFQYYREEENGRGNFPPRFSGLQFPNYSSELNVNALELDDSALYLCASSLDDGPYEQYFGPGTRLTVT.

The chain combines TRBV18 with TRBJ2-1; 12 positions match TRBD2. Looked up from germline, CDR1 is KGHSH and CDR2 is LQKENI. CDR3 length: 16 amino acids. The V gene end was trimmed by 4 bases and the J gene end by 10 bases; junction bases not matched to a gene: 11. CDR3: CASSLGLAGLRVEQFF. In DNA, the CDR3 is TGTGCCAGCTCACTCGGACTAGCGGGACTTCGAGTCGAGCAGTTCTTC. The variable domain in full, completed from reference TRBV18 and TRBJ2-1, reads NAGVMQNPRHLVRRRGQEARLRCSPMKGHSHVYWYRQLPEEGLKFMVYLQKENIIDESGMPKERFSAEFPKEGPSILRIQQVVRGDSAAYFCASSLGLAGLRVEQFFGPGTRLTVL.

This chain connects TRBV19 to TRBJ1-5, with TRBD1 matching over 12 bases. CDR3 length equals 17 residues. With 6 bases clipped from V and 2 bases from J, the junction kept 8 bases outside the gene matches. The germline V gene encodes CDR1 LNHDA and CDR2 SQIVND (reference sequence). The CDR3 nucleotides read TGTGCCAGTAGAGCCGGGACAGGGGGCATACGCAATCAGCCCCAGCATTTT. It translates to CASRAGTGGIRNQPQHF.

This clone was seen a single time. The V and J genes are TRBV7-3 and TRBJ2-7, with D tentatively TRBD1 or TRBD2 (5 bases each). This CDR3 region has 16 residues. V was pared by 5 bases and J by 2 bases, with 19 bases between. The germline V gene has CDR1 SGHTA and CDR2 FQGTGA. The DNA for the CDR3 is TGTGCCAGCAGCCCTAACGCCGGGACCGTTCCCTACGAGCAGTACTTC. This encodes CASSPNAGTVPYEQYF.